One sample yielded the 21 T cell receptor beta chains listed below, sequenced in a study of shared clonotypes between healthy human individuals. Naive CD8 cells comprised CD45RO-negative, CCR7-positively selected cells, excluding terminally differentiated effector memory CD45RA+ cells. Here immunoSEQ multiplex PCR was the method, and the copy in TCRdb shows in-frame clones only, minus some. The data hold more than 500,000 clones, with 90% to 95% observed a single time. Sequencing was carried out using naive CD8+ T cells sorted from blood. These receptors originate from a woman aged 25 to 39 in good health.

This chain links TRBV19 with TRBJ1-2, with D hard to call. The CDR3 has 13 amino acids. Germline V gives CDR1 LNHDA, CDR2 SQIVND (reference sequence). The V end was cut by 2 bases, the J end by 2 bases, with 6 bases between. The CDR3 sequence: CASSINLNYGYTF. CDR3 sequence (DNA): TGTGCCAGTAGTATAAACCTCAACTATGGCTACACCTTC.

In DNA, the CDR3 is TGCGCCAGCAGTGAGACGGCTTTTTACGAGCAGTACTTC. It yields the protein CASSETAFYEQYF. This sequence joins TRBV10-1 and TRBJ2-7; D gene ambiguous. The CDR3 is made up of 13 amino acids. Germline V gene lookup returns CDR1 WNHNN and CDR2 SYGVQD (reference sequence). Deletions cut 2 bases from V and 4 bases from J, with 9 bases between.

With regard to this clone: At the DNA level, this CDR3 is encoded by other sequences in the same sample as well. V and J are TRBV27 and TRBJ2-3; D may be TRBD1 or TRBD2 (7 bases each). V lost 5 bases and J lost 3, with 18 bases in between. From germline, CDR1 is MNHEY and CDR2 SMNVEV (reference sequence). The CDR3 has 16 residues. The CDR3: CASSPLGRGGTDTQYF. CDR3 DNA: TGTGCCAGCAGTCCCCTCGGCAGGGGGGGGACAGATACGCAGTATTTT.

The genes are TRBV10-3 and TRBJ1-1; the D is unclear. Germline CDR1 ENHRY, CDR2 SYGVKD. The V and J ends lost 6 bases and 1 base respectively, with 6 bases between them. The CDR3 consists of 12 residues. CDR3 DNA sequence: TGTGCCATCAGAGGCGGGAACACTGAAGCTTTCTTT. Translated, it gives CAIRGGNTEAFF.

The CDR3 coding sequence is TGTGCCAGCAGTTACAGAGATACGCAGTATTTT. Its translation is CASSYRDTQYF. The chain employs TRBV27 and TRBJ2-3; D is ambiguous. The CDR3 contains 11 residues. Per the germline V gene, CDR1 is MNHEY and CDR2 is SMNVEV (reference sequence). The germline V and J ends were trimmed by 4 bases and 5 bases, with 4 bases remaining between them.

This clone appeared a single time. The rearrangement joins TRBV5-6 to TRBJ2-7; no clear D. V lost 2 bases and J 2 bases, leaving 8 bases between the germline ends. This CDR3 is 13 amino acids long. In germline, CDR1 is SGHDT, CDR2 YYEEEE. The CDR3 sequence is CASSFGLTYEQYF. The CDR3 nucleotides are TGTGCCAGCAGCTTTGGTCTGACCTACGAGCAGTACTTC.

The sample holds one count of this clone. The chain employs TRBV30 and TRBJ2-1; the D is unclear. The CDR3 runs 11 residues. V was pared by 2 bases and J by 9 bases, with 8 bases between. Germline CDR1 reads GTSNPN; CDR2 reads SVGIG (reference sequence). The CDR3 DNA sequence: TGTGCCTGGAGTTGGAGTGGTGAGCAGTTCTTC. Encoded protein: CAWSWSGEQFF.

In this sample, this clone turned up a few times. The genes are TRBV4-2 and TRBJ2-7; perhaps TRBD2 as D (5 bases). Per the germline V gene, CDR1 is LGHNA and CDR2 is YNFKEQ. The CDR3 runs 14 residues. V dropped 1 base and J dropped 0 bases, with 7 bases sitting between them. The CDR3 spells CASSQGAGSYEQYF. The DNA for the CDR3 is TGTGCCAGCAGCCAAGGGGCGGGCTCCTACGAGCAGTACTTC.

The rearrangement joins TRBV4-1 to TRBJ2-5; weak D call: TRBD1 (7 bases). The DNA matches TRBJ2-7 better at its end, which makes the J call doubtful. Germline loops: CDR1 MGHRA, CDR2 YSYEKL. CDR3 length: 15 amino acids. The CDR3 region has the DNA TGCGCCAGCAGCCAGAGACAGGGAGGATCCTACGAGCAGTACTTC. Residues: CASSQRQGGSYEQYF.

The CDR3 is CASSLSREGAEQFF. CDR3 bases: TGTGCCAGCAGTTTAAGCCGGGAGGGCGCTGAGCAGTTCTTC. The V call is TRBV27, the J call TRBJ2-1; TRBD2 aligns across 8 bases. Germline V CDR1 and CDR2: MNHEY, SMNVEV (reference sequence). The CDR3 runs 14 residues. The V gene end was trimmed by 2 bases and the J gene end by 9 bases; junction bases not matched to a gene: 6.

The chain carries TRBV28 and TRBJ2-5, with TRBD2 matching over 15 bases. The DNA end lines up better with TRBJ2-7; the J call may be wrong. The CDR3 runs to 17 residues. The germline CDR1 and CDR2 sequences are MDHEN and SYDVKM. DNA of the CDR3: TGTGCCAGCAGTTCAATGCTGGGACTAGCGGGAGGTTACGAGCAGTACTTC. Protein sequence: CASSSMLGLAGGYEQYF.

The chain combines TRBV7-8 with TRBJ1-5; 7 bases map to TRBD1. Germline trimming cut 1 base from V and 7 bases from J; bases unmatched to any gene: 4. Germline V gene lookup returns CDR1 SGHVS and CDR2 FQNEAQ. CDR3 size: 14 residues. In DNA form, the CDR3 reads TGTGCCAGCAGCTTAGAAGGGGGCGGGCAGCCCCAGCATTTT. Its translation: CASSLEGGGQPQHF.

The chain recombines TRBV29-1 with TRBJ2-7; 7 nucleotides line up with TRBD1. Trimming took 6 bases from V and 3 from J; bases not matched to a gene: 11. Per the germline V gene, CDR1 is SQVTM and CDR2 is ANQGSEA. CDR3 length equals 14 residues. The CDR3 nucleotides are TGCAGCGTGGAAACAGGGGATAGAGTCTACGAGCAGTACTTC. As protein: CSVETGDRVYEQYF.

This clone was found a few times. The chain is built from TRBV5-1 and TRBJ2-5; D gene uncertain. The V gene lost 3 bases and the J gene lost 2 bases, with 5 bases spanning the gap. This CDR3 comprises 12 residues. Germline V gene data show CDR1 as SGHRS and CDR2 as YFSETQ. The CDR3 is CASSYVQETQYF. CDR3 sequence (DNA): TGCGCCAGCAGCTATGTACAAGAGACCCAGTACTTC. Filled out from reference TRBV5-1 and TRBJ2-5, the complete variable domain reads KAGVTQTPRYLIKTRGQQVTLSCSPISGHRSVSWYQQTPGQGLQFLFEYFSETQRNKGNFPGRFSGRQFSNSRSEMNVSTLELGDSALYLCASSYVQETQYFGPGTRLLVL.

V gene TRBV9 combines with J gene TRBJ1-2; no firm D call. The CDR3 runs to 13 residues. V was cut by 2 bases and J by 3 bases, with 8 bases left in between. The germline V gene encodes CDR1 SGDLS and CDR2 YYNGEE. CDR3: CASSVGKHYGYTF. In DNA form, the CDR3 reads TGTGCCAGCAGCGTCGGAAAGCACTATGGCTACACCTTC. Supplemented by reference TRBV9 and TRBJ1-2, the full variable domain reads DSGVTQTPKHLITATGQRVTLRCSPRSGDLSVYWYQQSLDQGLQFLIQYYNGEERAKGNILERFSAQQFPDLHSELNLSSLELGDSALYFCASSVGKHYGYTFGSGTRLTVV.

The chain employs TRBV11-2 and TRBJ2-2; 9 bases agree with TRBD1. V was pared by 0 bases and J by 0 bases, with 2 bases of the junction left unmatched. The CDR3 extends over 17 amino acids. Germline CDR1 SGHAT, CDR2 FQNNGV. CDR3 bases: TGTGCCAGCAGCTTAGAAAGGGACAGGGCGAACACCGGGGAGCTGTTTTTT. Translated: CASSLERDRANTGELFF.

The chain joins TRBV27 to TRBJ2-5; TRBD2 matches 8 bases. TRBJ2-7 explains the end of the DNA better; the J call may be wrong. Germline values: CDR1 MNHEY, CDR2 SMNVEV (reference sequence). This CDR3 has 14 residues. CDR3 in DNA: TGTGCCAGCAGTTACCGGGAGGGCCTCGACGAGCAGTACTTC. Translated, it gives CASSYREGLDEQYF.

This sequence joins TRBV6-1 and TRBJ2-1, with D possibly TRBD2 on 5 matching bases. Trimming removed 5 bases from V and 8 bases from J, with 7 bases in between. Germline assignment: CDR1 MNHNS and CDR2 SASEGT. The CDR3 extends over 11 amino acids. CDR3 coding DNA: TGTGCCAGCAGTCCGGGGTATGAGCAGTTCTTC. This codes for CASSPGYEQFF.

The V and J genes are TRBV10-2 and TRBJ1-2, with D maybe TRBD1 (5 bases). Trimming removed 4 bases from V and 0 bases from J, with 15 bases in between. The length of the CDR3 is 16 residues. Germline CDR1 reads WSHSY; CDR2 reads SAAADI. CDR3 region: CASSGRDSVPNYGYTF. The CDR3 nucleotides are TGCGCCAGCAGTGGAAGAGACAGCGTCCCTAACTATGGCTACACCTTC.

The gene calls are TRBV21-1 and TRBJ2-2. TRBV21-1 is reported as a pseudogene. The CDR3 spans 13 residues. The CDR3 DNA sequence: TGTGCCAGCTCCAAAATGGTATTCGGGGAGCTGTTTTTT. Encoded protein: CASSKMVFGELFF.

This rearrangement joins TRBV28 to TRBJ2-2; D is ambiguous. The CDR3 consists of 14 residues. Per germline, CDR1 MDHEN and CDR2 SYDVKM. The V end was cut by 5 bases, the J end by 0 bases, with 7 bases between. The chain's CDR3 is CASSDRSNTGELFF. The CDR3 DNA reads as TGTGCCAGCAGTGACCGATCGAACACCGGGGAGCTGTTTTTT.